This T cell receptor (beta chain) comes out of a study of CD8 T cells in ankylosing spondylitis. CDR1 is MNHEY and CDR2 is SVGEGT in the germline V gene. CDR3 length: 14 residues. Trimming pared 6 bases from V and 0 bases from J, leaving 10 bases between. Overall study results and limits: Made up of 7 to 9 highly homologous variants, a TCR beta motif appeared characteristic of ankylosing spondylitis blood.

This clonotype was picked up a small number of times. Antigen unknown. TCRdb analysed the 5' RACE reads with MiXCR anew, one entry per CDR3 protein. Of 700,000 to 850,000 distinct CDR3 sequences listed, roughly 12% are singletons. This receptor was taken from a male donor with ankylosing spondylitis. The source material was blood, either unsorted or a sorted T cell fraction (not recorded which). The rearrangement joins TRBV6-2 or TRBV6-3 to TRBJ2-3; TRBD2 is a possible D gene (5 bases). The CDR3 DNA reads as TGTGCCAGCAGGGCGCGGACTAGCACAGATACGCAGTATTTT. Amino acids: CASRARTSTDTQYF.